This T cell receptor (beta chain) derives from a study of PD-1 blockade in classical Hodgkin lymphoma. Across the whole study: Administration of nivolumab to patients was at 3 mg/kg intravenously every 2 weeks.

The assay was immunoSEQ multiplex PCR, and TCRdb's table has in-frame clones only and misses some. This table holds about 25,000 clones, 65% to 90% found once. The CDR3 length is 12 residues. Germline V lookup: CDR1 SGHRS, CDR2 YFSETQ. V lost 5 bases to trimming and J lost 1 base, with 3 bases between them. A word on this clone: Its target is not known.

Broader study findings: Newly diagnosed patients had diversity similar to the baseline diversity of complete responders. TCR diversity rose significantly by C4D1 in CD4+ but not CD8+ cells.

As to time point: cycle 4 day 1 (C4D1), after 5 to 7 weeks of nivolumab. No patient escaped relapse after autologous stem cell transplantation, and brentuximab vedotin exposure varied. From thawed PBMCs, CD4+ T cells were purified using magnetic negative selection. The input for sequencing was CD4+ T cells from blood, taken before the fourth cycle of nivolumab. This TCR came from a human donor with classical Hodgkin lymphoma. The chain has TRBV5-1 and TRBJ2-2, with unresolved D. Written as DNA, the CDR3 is TGCGCCAGCAGTCTGAACACCGGGGAGCTGTTTTTT. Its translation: CASSLNTGELFF.